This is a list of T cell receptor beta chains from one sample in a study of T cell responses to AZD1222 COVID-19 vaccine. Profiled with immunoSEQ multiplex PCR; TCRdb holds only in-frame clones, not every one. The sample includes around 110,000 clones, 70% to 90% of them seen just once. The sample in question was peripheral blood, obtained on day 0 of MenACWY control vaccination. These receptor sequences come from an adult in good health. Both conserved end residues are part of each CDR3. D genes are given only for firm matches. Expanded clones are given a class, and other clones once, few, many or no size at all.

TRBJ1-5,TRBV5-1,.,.,TGCGCCAGCAGCTTGGGGGGGTGGAATCAGCCCCAGCATTTT,CASSLGGWNQPQHF
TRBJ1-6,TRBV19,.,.,TGTGCCAGTAGTACGACCCGGACAGCCTCGTATAATTCACCCCTCCACTTT,CASSTTRTASYNSPLHF
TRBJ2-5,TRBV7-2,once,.,TGTGCCAGCAGACTACCGTCCCAAGAGACCCAGTACTTC,CASRLPSQETQYF
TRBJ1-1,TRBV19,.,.,TGTGCCAGTAGTCCGGGGGGGAGTTCTTACACTGAAGCTTTCTTT,CASSPGGSSYTEAFF
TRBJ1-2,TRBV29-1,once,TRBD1,TGCAGCGCAGCACAGGGGGCCTATGGCTACACCTTC,CSAAQGAYGYTF
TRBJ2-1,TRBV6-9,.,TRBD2,TGTGCCAGCAGTTATTCTGTGCGGGGGGACCTATTAGACAATGAGCAGTTCTTC,CASSYSVRGDLLDNEQFF
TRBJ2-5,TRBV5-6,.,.,TGTGCCAGCAGCAGACCAGGATACCGGGTGGAGACCCAGTACTTC,CASSRPGYRVETQYF
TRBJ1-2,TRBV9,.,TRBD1,TGTGCCAGCAGCCCCGGAGGGGCAGGGGGCAACTATGGCTACACCTTC,CASSPGGAGGNYGYTF
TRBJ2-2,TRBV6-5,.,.,TGTGCCAGCAGTTACTCTCCTACGGGGACCGGGGAGCTGTTTTTT,CASSYSPTGTGELFF
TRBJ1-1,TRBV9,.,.,TGTGCCAGCAGCCGAGGACGGCAGAACACTGAAGCTTTCTTT,CASSRGRQNTEAFF
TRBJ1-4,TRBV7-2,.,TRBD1,TGTGCCAGCAACCCACAGGGGGCCAGGGAAAAACTGTTTTTT,CASNPQGAREKLFF
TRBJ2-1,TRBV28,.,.,TGTGCCAGCAGTTTATTTGAGGGGCCCCCGGGGAATGAGCAGTTCTTC,CASSLFEGPPGNEQFF
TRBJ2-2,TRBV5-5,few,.,TGTGCCAGCAGCGCGGGGTCCCCCACCGGGGAGCTGTTTTTT,CASSAGSPTGELFF
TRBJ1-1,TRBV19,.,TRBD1,TGTGCCAGTACCCGGACAGGCTCTGCCCCTGAAGCTTTCTTT,CASTRTGSAPEAFF
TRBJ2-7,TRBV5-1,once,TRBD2,TGCGCCAGCAGCTTGGTAGGCGGGGGGGTCTCCTACGAGCAGTACTTC,CASSLVGGGVSYEQYF
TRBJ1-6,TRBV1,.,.,TGCACCAGCAAGACTAGCCTAACAGTTAGCTCCTATAATTCACCCCTCCACTTT,CTSKTSLTVSSYNSPLHF
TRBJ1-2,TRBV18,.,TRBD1,TGTGCCAGCTCACCTCCCGGACAGGGGTCATTGGGCTACACCTTC,CASSPPGQGSLGYTF
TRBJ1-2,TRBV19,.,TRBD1,TGTGCCAGTAGCCCGACAGGGGAGGGTGGCTACACCTTC,CASSPTGEGGYTF
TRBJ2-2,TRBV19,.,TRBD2,TGTGCCAGTAGTAGGCCGGGACTAGGATCCGGGGAGCTGTTTTTT,CASSRPGLGSGELFF
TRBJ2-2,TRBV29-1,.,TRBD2,TGCAGCGTTGAAAGCCTAGCGGGGGGGCCGACCGGGGAGCTGTTTTTT,CSVESLAGGPTGELFF
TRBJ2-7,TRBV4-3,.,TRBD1,TGCGCCAGCAGTCCGGGGACAGGAAAGGCCCACGAGCAGTACTTC,CASSPGTGKAHEQYF
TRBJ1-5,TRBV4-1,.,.,TGCGCCAGCAGCATAAGAACAGGGATTCATCAGCCCCAGCATTTT,CASSIRTGIHQPQHF
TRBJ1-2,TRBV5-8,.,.,TGTGCCAGCAGTATGGACGGGCCGGGGCGCTATGGCTACACCTTC,CASSMDGPGRYGYTF
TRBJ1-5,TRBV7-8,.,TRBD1,TGTGCCAGCAGCCCCGCAGGGGGCGGCAATCAGCCCCAGCATTTT,CASSPAGGGNQPQHF
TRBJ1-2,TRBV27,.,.,TGTGCCAGCAGTTTAAGCACAGGACCCCTCTATGGCTACACCTTC,CASSLSTGPLYGYTF
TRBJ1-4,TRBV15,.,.,TGTGCCACCAGCAGAGATGGGGGGGCAGAGAATGAAAAACTGTTTTTT,CATSRDGGAENEKLFF
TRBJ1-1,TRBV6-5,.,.,TGTGCCAGCAATGCCGGACAGAAGATGAACACTGAAGCTTTCTTT,CASNAGQKMNTEAFF
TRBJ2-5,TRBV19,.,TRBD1,TGTGCCAGTAGTACGACAGGGGGACAAGAGACCCAGTACTTC,CASSTTGGQETQYF
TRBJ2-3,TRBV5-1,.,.,TGCGCCAGTAGCGCGACGGCTCGGGATACGCAGTATTTT,CASSATARDTQYF
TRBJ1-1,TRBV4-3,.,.,TGCGCCAGCAGCCACTGGGAGAACACTGAAGCTTTCTTT,CASSHWENTEAFF
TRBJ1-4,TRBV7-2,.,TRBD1,TGTGCCAGCAGCTTAGAGCGGGACAGGGGACTGTTTTTT,CASSLERDRGLFF
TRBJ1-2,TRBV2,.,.,TGTGCCAGCCCCGGGCAGGTCGACTATGGCTACACCTTC,CASPGQVDYGYTF
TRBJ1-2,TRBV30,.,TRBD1,TGTGCCTGGAGTAGACAGGGGGAGGCAGATGGCTACACCTTC,CAWSRQGEADGYTF
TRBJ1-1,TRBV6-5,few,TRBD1,TGTGCCAGTCTCTCCCCGGGACAGGGAAGGGCTGAAGCTTTCTTT,CASLSPGQGRAEAFF
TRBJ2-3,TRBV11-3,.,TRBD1,TGTGCCAGCAGCTTGTCGGGACAGGGTATAGATACGCAGTATTTT,CASSLSGQGIDTQYF
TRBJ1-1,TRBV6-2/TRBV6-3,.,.,TGTGCCAGCAGTTACAGGGGCTCGGACACTGAAGCTTTCTTT,CASSYRGSDTEAFF
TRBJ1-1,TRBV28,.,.,TGTGCCAGCGGGCCTCGGAACACTGAAGCTTTCTTT,CASGPRNTEAFF
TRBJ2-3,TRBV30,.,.,TGTGCCTGGAGTGTACACGGGACGCATAGCACAGATACGCAGTATTTT,CAWSVHGTHSTDTQYF
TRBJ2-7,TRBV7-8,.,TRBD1,TGTGCCAGCAGCCTGACATACAGGGGGCGTACTTACGAGCAGTACTTC,CASSLTYRGRTYEQYF
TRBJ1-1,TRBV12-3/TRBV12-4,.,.,TGTGCCAGCAGTTGGGGGGGCGCTGAAGCTTTCTTT,CASSWGGAEAFF
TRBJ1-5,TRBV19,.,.,TGTGCCAGCGACGCGTGGGGAAATCAGCCCCAGCATTTT,CASDAWGNQPQHF
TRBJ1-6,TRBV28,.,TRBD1,TGTGCCAGCGCCCGGGACAGACAAAATAATTCACCCCTCCACTTT,CASARDRQNNSPLHF
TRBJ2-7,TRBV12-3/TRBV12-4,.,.,TGTGCCAGCAGCCCCGGGAGTTACGAGCAGTACTTC,CASSPGSYEQYF
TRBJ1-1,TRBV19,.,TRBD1,TGTGCCAGTACCTTCCCTCGGCAGGGGGCCAACACTGAAGCTTTCTTT,CASTFPRQGANTEAFF
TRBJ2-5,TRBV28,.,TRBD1,TGTGCCAGCAGCAAAGACAGGGTAGAGACCCAGTACTTC,CASSKDRVETQYF
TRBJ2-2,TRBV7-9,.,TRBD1,TGTGCCAGCAGCTTGGGACAGGGCGGGACCGGGGAGCTGTTTTTT,CASSLGQGGTGELFF
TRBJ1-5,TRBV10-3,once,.,TGTGCCATCAGTGAGGGCCCAATCAGCAATCAGCCCCAGCATTTT,CAISEGPISNQPQHF
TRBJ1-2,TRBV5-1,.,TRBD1,TGCGCCAGCAACCCCTTAACAGGGGGCGCGGCTGGCTACACCTTC,CASNPLTGGAAGYTF
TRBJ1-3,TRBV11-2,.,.,TGTGCCAGCACCCTTAGGACAGTTGGAAACACCATATATTTT,CASTLRTVGNTIYF
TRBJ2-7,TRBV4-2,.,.,TGTGCCAGCAGCCAAGAGAGGAACCTATACGAGCAGTACTTC,CASSQERNLYEQYF
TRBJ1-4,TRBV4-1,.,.,TGCGCCAGCAGCCCCCCCCGGGAGGGTTTGAATGAAAAACTGTTTTTT,CASSPPREGLNEKLFF
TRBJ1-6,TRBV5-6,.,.,TGTGCCAGCAGCTTGGTTGGGGGGCGGCGTTCACCCCTCCACTTT,CASSLVGGRRSPLHF
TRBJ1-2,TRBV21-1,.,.,TGTGCCAGCAGCAAGGACAGGGTTAGGTATGGCTACACCTTC,CASSKDRVRYGYTF
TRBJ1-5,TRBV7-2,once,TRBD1,TGTGCCAGCAGCTTAGCCGGGACAGCTCGCAATCAGCCCCAGCATTTT,CASSLAGTARNQPQHF
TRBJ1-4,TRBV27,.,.,TGTGCCAGCAGTTTATTATGGGGGGTCAATGAAAAACTGTTTTTT,CASSLLWGVNEKLFF
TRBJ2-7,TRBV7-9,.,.,TGTGCCAGCAGCTTTTTTCACCTCTACGAGCAGTACTTC,CASSFFHLYEQYF
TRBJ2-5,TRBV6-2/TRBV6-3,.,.,TGTGCCAGCAGTGGCTCAGGGGGCGGGGGAGTGACCCAGTACTTC,CASSGSGGGGVTQYF
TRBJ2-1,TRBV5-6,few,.,TGTGCCAGCAGCTGGCTCACGGGGGGCCTCTCCTACAATGAGCAGTTCTTC,CASSWLTGGLSYNEQFF
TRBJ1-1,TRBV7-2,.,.,TGTGCCAGCAGCCCCCTCGGGAGGGATACTGAAGCTTTCTTT,CASSPLGRDTEAFF
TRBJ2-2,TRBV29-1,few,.,TGCAGCGTTGTATATGGAGGGGTCCTCGGGGAGCTGTTTTTT,CSVVYGGVLGELFF